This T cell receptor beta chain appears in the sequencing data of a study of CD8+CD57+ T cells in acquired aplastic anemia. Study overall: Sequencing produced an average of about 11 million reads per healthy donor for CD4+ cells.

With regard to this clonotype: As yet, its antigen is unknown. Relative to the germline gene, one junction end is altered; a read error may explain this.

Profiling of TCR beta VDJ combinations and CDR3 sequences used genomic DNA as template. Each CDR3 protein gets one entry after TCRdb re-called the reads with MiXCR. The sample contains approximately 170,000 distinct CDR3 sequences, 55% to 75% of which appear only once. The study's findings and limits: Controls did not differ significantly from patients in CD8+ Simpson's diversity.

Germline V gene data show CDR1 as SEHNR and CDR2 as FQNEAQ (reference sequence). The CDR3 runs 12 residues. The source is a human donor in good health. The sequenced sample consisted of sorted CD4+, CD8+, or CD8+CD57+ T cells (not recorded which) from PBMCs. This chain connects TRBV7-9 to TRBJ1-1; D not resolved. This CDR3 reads CAGEQLHTEASF. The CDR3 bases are TGTGCCGGGGAGCAGCTTCACACTGAAGCTTCCTTT.